One sample yielded the 21 T cell receptor beta chains listed below, sequenced in a study of T cells in Graves' hyperthyroidism and ophthalmopathy. RNA transcripts yielded amplified TCR beta CDR3 regions. HTBI primers were the set used in a first-round RT-PCR of the TCR CDR3. TCRdb called the multiplex PCR reads again in MiXCR, with one record for every CDR3 protein. The profile shows about 640,000 distinct CDR3 sequences, roughly 20% of them singletons. Sequencing was performed on blood. The receptors stem from a man aged 25 to 40 with Graves' ophthalmopathy.

The chain recombines TRBV20-1 with TRBJ2-1; 7 nucleotides align to TRBD2. Germline loops: CDR1 DFQATT, CDR2 SNEGSKA (reference sequence). J was trimmed by 3 bases and V by 3 bases; bases with no gene match: 5. The CDR3 contains 14 residues. CDR3 bases: TGCAGTGCTAGTGGCCAGCGGGGCTACAATGAGCAGTTCTTC. Translated, it gives CSASGQRGYNEQFF.

This sequence joins TRBV7-9 and TRBJ1-1, with no clear D. CDR3 length: 13 amino acids. Germline assignment: CDR1 SEHNR and CDR2 FQNEAQ (reference sequence). Trimming left V 4 bases short and J 5 bases short, with 11 bases between. The CDR3 spells CASSSPLGTEAFF. In nucleotides, the CDR3 is TGTGCCAGCAGCTCTCCTCTCGGGACTGAAGCTTTCTTT.

This clonotype was detected many times. The chain recombines TRBV7-3 with TRBJ2-3, with TRBD2 matching 12 bases. This CDR3 spans 18 amino acids. Germline V lookup: CDR1 SGHTA, CDR2 FQGTGA. Unmatched junction bases numbered 7, after V lost 1 base and J lost 2 bases. In DNA, the CDR3 is TGTGCCAGCAGCTTAAACGGGAGACTAGCGGGAGTCACAGATACGCAGTATTTT. Residues: CASSLNGRLAGVTDTQYF.

CDR3 nucleotide sequence: TGTGCCATCAGTGACGACAACCTGAACACTGAAGCTTTCTTT. This encodes CAISDDNLNTEAFF. The V and J genes are TRBV10-3 and TRBJ1-1; no definite D call. The CDR3 totals 14 residues. The V end was cut by 3 bases, the J end by 0 bases, with 8 bases between. Per germline, CDR1 ENHRY and CDR2 SYGVKD.

The rearrangement joins TRBV11-2 to TRBJ2-5; D unresolved. There are 15 residues in the CDR3. Germline V lookup: CDR1 SGHAT, CDR2 FQNNGV. V was shortened by 0 bases and J by 1 base, with 9 bases between the two germline ends. CDR3 residues: CASSLDLTVQETQYF. CDR3 sequence (DNA): TGTGCCAGCAGCTTAGATTTGACTGTCCAAGAGACCCAGTACTTC.

The chain is built from TRBV6-1 and TRBJ1-1; D is undetermined. The CDR3 contains 13 residues. Trimming took off 9 bases at V and 1 base at J, with 12 bases between the two ends. Germline assignment: CDR1 MNHNS and CDR2 SASEGT. CDR3 bases: TGTGCCAGGGTAAGGCTGACGAACACTGAAGCTTTCTTT. Translation: CARVRLTNTEAFF.

This clonotype was counted a few times. The J gene is TRBJ1-2, the V gene TRBV16; 8 nucleotides match TRBD1. V was pared by 5 bases and J by 5 bases, with 4 bases of the junction left unmatched. There are 13 residues in the CDR3. The germline V gene has CDR1 KGHSY and CDR2 FQNENV. CDR3 loop: CASSKGTGYGYTF. For the CDR3, the DNA is TGTGCCAGCAGCAAAGGGACAGGTTATGGCTACACCTTC.

This clonotype was detected many times. Written as DNA, the CDR3 is TGCGCCAGCAGCCTGGACAGTTTGGGGAACACTGAAGCTTTCTTT. Protein product: CASSLDSLGNTEAFF. The V gene is TRBV5-1, the J gene TRBJ1-1; D may be TRBD1 (6 bases). The CDR3 loop spans 15 amino acids. CDR1 SGHRS and CDR2 YFSETQ come from the germline V gene. Trimming shortened V by 4 bases and J by 1 base, and 14 bases separated the two germline ends. The whole variable domain, filled in from reference TRBV5-1 and TRBJ1-1, reads KAGVTQTPRYLIKTRGQQVTLSCSPISGHRSVSWYQQTPGQGLQFLFEYFSETQRNKGNFPGRFSGRQFSNSRSEMNVSTLELGDSALYLCASSLDSLGNTEAFFGQGTRLTVV.

This chain connects TRBV4-3 to TRBJ2-2, with 11 positions matching TRBD2. The CDR3 runs to 19 residues. Germline V gene sequence: CDR1 LGHNA, CDR2 YSLEER. V trimming: 0 bases; J trimming: 7 bases; junction bases outside the gene matches: 13. This CDR3 is CASSQDPLAGGAGDGELFF. The DNA of the CDR3 is TGCGCCAGCAGCCAAGATCCATTAGCGGGAGGGGCCGGTGACGGGGAGCTGTTTTTT.

V gene TRBV5-1 combines with J gene TRBJ2-7; 7 nucleotides line up with TRBD2. The J segment lost 6 bases and the V segment lost 0 bases, leaving 9 bases of the junction unmatched. The CDR3 runs 15 residues. The germline V gene has CDR1 SGHRS and CDR2 YFSETQ. The CDR3 DNA follows: TGCGCCAGCAGCTTGGCCTTTTCTGCGGGAGTCGAGCAGTACTTC. Protein sequence: CASSLAFSAGVEQYF.

This clonotype has only a few counts. This sequence joins TRBV5-1 and TRBJ1-1; 7 bases line up with TRBD1. The CDR3 loop spans 14 amino acids. J was trimmed by 11 bases and V by 0 bases; bases with no gene match: 10. CDR1 is SGHRS, CDR2 YFSETQ, per germline. CDR3 region: CASSLAFNTGAAFF. The CDR3 DNA reads TGCGCCAGCAGCTTGGCCTTTAACACAGGGGCGGCTTTCTTT.

This clonotype was seen a handful of times. The V and J genes are TRBV18 and TRBJ1-4; no definite D call. V was cut by 4 bases and J by 4 bases, with 16 bases left in between. This CDR3 comprises 16 residues. Germline lookup yields CDR1 KGHSH and CDR2 LQKENI. The CDR3 DNA is TGTGCCAGCTCACTCAGCCGGCCGGGTATTAATGAAAAACTGTTTTTT. Amino acids: CASSLSRPGINEKLFF.

The chain couples TRBV3-1 to TRBJ2-1, with 12 bases matching TRBD2. From germline, CDR1 is LGHDT and CDR2 YNNKEL (reference sequence). The CDR3 is 18 amino acids. The V gene end was trimmed by 0 bases and the J gene end by 7 bases; junction bases not matched to a gene: 10. CDR3 nucleotide sequence: TGTGCCAGCAGCCAAGAAATACTAGCGGGAGGTTATTCTAATGAGCAGTTCTTC. Translated, it gives CASSQEILAGGYSNEQFF.

This clonotype has a handful of counts. The chain has TRBV13 and TRBJ2-7, with 8 bases fitting TRBD2. Germline V gene sequence: CDR1 PRHDT, CDR2 FYEKMQ (reference sequence). After removal of 4 bases from V and 3 bases from J, the junction contained 5 bases not matched to a gene. This CDR3 has 14 amino acids. CDR3 region: CASSSQREFYEQYF. CDR3 in DNA: TGTGCCAGCAGCTCGCAGCGGGAGTTCTACGAGCAGTACTTC.

The chain has TRBV7-9 and TRBJ1-4; D uncertain. The CDR3 is made up of 13 amino acids. With 3 bases removed from V and 0 bases from J, the gap between germline ends came to 2 bases. The germline V gene has CDR1 SEHNR and CDR2 FQNEAQ (reference sequence). The CDR3 is CASSFATNEKLFF. In nucleotides, the CDR3 is TGTGCCAGCAGCTTTGCAACTAATGAAAAACTGTTTTTT.

This clonotype came up many times. A read error may account for a junction end that differs from germline. The chain joins TRBV4-1 to TRBJ2-7, with D maybe TRBD2 (6 bases). CDR3 size: 13 residues. Germline loops: CDR1 MGHRA, CDR2 YSYEKL. Here the CDR3 DNA reads TGTGCCAGCAGCCTCCCGGGAGCCTACGAGCAGTACTTC. Translated, it gives CASSLPGAYEQYF.

In its sample, this clonotype was seen a few times. V usage is TRBV25-1 and J usage is TRBJ1-1; D may be TRBD1 (5 bases). Looked up from germline, CDR1 is MGHDK and CDR2 is SYGVNS. The CDR3 has 11 residues. V lost 3 bases, J lost 8 bases, and 7 bases lay in between. As DNA, the CDR3 is TGTGCCAGCAGTGACGGGGGGGAAGCTTTCTTT. It codes for CASSDGGEAFF.

The chain carries TRBV24-1 and TRBJ2-1; D may be TRBD2 (5 bases). Trimming pared 9 bases from V and 0 bases from J, leaving 17 bases between. CDR3 length: 16 amino acids. The V gene's germline CDR1 is KGHDR and CDR2 SFDVKD. CDR3 region: CATQSMAGSSYNEQFF. CDR3 nucleotides: TGTGCCACCCAATCGATGGCGGGTAGCTCCTACAATGAGCAGTTCTTC.

The chain has TRBV9 and TRBJ2-7, with D possibly TRBD1 on 6 matching bases. Germline-derived CDR1 and CDR2 are SGDLS and YYNGEE. Trimming took off 4 bases at V and 3 bases at J, with 14 bases between the two ends. This CDR3 has 14 amino acids. The CDR3 loop is CASSPTGNGYEQYF. Written as DNA, the CDR3 is TGTGCCAGCAGCCCTACAGGGAACGGCTACGAGCAGTACTTC.

This clonotype was counted only a few times. The gene calls are TRBV28 and TRBJ2-7; D call uncertain. The CDR3 loop spans 12 amino acids. Germline V lookup: CDR1 MDHEN, CDR2 SYDVKM. V gave up 7 bases and J gave up 4 bases, with 11 bases separating them. CDR3 bases: TGTGCCAGCAACTCCGCGTGGTACGAGCAGTACTTC. Translated, it gives CASNSAWYEQYF.

In this sample, this clonotype turned up a few times. The chain has TRBV18 and TRBJ2-5; D is perhaps TRBD2 (5 bases). The CDR3 has 16 amino acids. The V gene's germline CDR1 is KGHSH and CDR2 LQKENI. V gave up 4 bases and J gave up 2 bases, with 17 bases separating them. In DNA, the CDR3 is TGTGCCAGCTCACTCGGAGGACGCACGAGACAAGAGACCCAGTACTTC. It specifies CASSLGGRTRQETQYF.